This T cell receptor (beta chain) derives from a study of post-analysis software for immune sequencing data. Study overall: Patients with relapsing-remitting, secondary progressive and progressive-relapsing multiple sclerosis courses were all represented.

Concerning this clonotype itself: The antigen remains undetermined.

Findings of the study overall: Analysis by F measure revealed that same-batch samples clustered strongly together. Versus controls, multiple sclerosis patients showed significantly lower diversity (normalized Chao1).

Unique molecular identifiers were built into the TCR beta cDNA libraries. T cells numbering about 0.85 to 11 million yielded about 500,000 cDNA molecules. TCRdb reprocessed the PCR reads with MiXCR, giving one entry per CDR3 protein. The data show fewer than 850,000 distinct CDR3 sequences, just under 30% seen once. The sample consisted of blood. The receptor's source is a girl aged 10 to 17 with multiple sclerosis.

The chain's CDR3 is CASTPAVNTEAFF. The CDR3 DNA is TGTGCCAGCACCCCCGCAGTGAACACTGAAGCTTTCTTT. The chain combines TRBV6-1 with TRBJ1-1; D is unclear. Germline values: CDR1 MNHNS, CDR2 SASEGT. The V and J ends lost 7 bases and 0 bases respectively, with 9 bases between them. The CDR3 is made up of 13 amino acids.